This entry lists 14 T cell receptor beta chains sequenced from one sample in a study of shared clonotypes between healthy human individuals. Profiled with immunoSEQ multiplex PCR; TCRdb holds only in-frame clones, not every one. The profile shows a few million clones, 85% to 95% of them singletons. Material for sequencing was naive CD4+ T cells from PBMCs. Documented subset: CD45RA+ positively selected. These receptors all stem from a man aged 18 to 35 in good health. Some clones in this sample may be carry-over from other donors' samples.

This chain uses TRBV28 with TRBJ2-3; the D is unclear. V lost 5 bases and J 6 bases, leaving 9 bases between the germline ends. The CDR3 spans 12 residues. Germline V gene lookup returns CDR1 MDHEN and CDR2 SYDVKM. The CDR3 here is CASSDRSDTQYF. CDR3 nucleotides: TGTGCCAGCAGTGACCGGTCGGATACGCAGTATTTT.

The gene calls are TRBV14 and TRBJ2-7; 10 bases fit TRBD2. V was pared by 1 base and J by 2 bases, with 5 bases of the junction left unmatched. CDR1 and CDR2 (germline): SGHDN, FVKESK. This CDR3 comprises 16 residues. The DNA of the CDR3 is TGTGCCAGCAGCCAAGTAGGTAGCGGGAGGCCCTACGAGCAGTACTTC. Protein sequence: CASSQVGSGRPYEQYF.

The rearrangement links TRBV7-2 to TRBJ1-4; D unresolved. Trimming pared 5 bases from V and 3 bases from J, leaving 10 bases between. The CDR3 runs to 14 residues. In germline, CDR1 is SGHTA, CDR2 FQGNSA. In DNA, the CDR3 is TGTGCCAGCAGCCCCCAGCGAGCTAATGAAAAACTGTTTTTT. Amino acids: CASSPQRANEKLFF.

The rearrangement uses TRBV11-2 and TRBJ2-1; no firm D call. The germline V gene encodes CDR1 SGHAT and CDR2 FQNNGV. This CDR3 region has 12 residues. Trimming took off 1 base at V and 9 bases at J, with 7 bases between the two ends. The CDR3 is CASSLGSAEQFF. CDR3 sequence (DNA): TGTGCCAGCAGCTTAGGTTCGGCTGAGCAGTTCTTC.

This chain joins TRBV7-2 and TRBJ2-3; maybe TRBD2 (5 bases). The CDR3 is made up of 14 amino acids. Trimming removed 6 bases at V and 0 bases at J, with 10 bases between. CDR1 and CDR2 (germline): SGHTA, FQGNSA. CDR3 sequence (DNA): TGTGCCAGCAGGGTTGGCGGGAGCACAGATACGCAGTATTTT. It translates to CASRVGGSTDTQYF. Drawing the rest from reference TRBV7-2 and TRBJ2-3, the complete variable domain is GAGVSQSPSNKVTEKGKDVELRCDPISGHTALYWYRQSLGQGLEFLIYFQGNSAPDKSGLPSDRFSAERTGGSVSTLTIQRTQQEDSAVYLCASRVGGSTDTQYFGPGTRLTVL.

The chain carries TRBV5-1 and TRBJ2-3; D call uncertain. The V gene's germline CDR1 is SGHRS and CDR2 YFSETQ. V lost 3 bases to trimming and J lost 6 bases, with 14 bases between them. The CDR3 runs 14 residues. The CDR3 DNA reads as TGCGCCAGCAGCTCCAGGTCCCGATCTGATACGCAGTATTTT. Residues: CASSSRSRSDTQYF.

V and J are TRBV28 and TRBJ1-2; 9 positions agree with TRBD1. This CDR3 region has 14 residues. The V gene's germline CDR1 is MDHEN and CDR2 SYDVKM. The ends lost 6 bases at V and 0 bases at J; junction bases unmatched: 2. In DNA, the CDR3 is TGTGCCAGCAGGGGGACAGGGACTAACTATGGCTACACCTTC. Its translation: CASRGTGTNYGYTF.

CDR3 sequence (DNA): TGCGCCAGCAGCTTGGCCAACCAGGGGATGCAGTTCTTC. Its translation is CASSLANQGMQFF. The chain carries TRBV5-1 and TRBJ2-1, with D maybe TRBD1 (6 bases). This CDR3 spans 13 amino acids. Germline values: CDR1 SGHRS, CDR2 YFSETQ. V was cut by 0 bases and J by 12 bases, with 13 bases left in between.

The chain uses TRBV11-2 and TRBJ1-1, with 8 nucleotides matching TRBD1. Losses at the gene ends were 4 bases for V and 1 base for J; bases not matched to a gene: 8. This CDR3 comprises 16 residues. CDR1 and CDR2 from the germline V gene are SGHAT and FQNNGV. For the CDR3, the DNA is TGTGCCAGCAGCTCGATCAGGGGGCTGAAGAACACTGAAGCTTTCTTT. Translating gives CASSSIRGLKNTEAFF.

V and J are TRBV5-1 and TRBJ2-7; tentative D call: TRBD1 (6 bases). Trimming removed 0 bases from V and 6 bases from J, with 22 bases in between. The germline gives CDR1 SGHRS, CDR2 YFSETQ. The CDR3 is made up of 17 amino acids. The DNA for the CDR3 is TGCGCCAGCAGCTTGGGGACTTCCGGGACATATTCTCCCGAGCAGTACTTC. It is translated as CASSLGTSGTYSPEQYF.

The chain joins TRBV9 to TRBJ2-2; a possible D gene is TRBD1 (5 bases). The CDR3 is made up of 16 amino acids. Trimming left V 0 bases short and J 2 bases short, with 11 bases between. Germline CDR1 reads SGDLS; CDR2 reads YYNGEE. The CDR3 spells CASSVASRGNTGELFF. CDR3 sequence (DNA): TGTGCCAGCAGCGTAGCTTCAAGGGGAAACACCGGGGAGCTGTTTTTT.

The CDR3, as DNA: TGTGCCAGCAGCTTGGACAGGGATAGACCCCCTAATGAAAAACTGTTTTTT. It yields the protein CASSLDRDRPPNEKLFF. The chain joins TRBV7-2 to TRBJ1-4, with 8 bases matching TRBD1. The V segment lost 3 bases and the J segment 3 bases; nucleotides outside the gene matches: 9. Per the germline V gene, CDR1 is SGHTA and CDR2 is FQGNSA. The CDR3 is 17 amino acids.

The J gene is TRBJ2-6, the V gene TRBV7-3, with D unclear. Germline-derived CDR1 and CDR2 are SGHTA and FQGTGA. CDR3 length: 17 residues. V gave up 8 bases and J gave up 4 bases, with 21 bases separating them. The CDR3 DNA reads TGTGCCAGCGGGGTGTTGACCCCTGCTGTGGGGGCCAACGTCCTGACTTTC. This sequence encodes CASGVLTPAVGANVLTF.

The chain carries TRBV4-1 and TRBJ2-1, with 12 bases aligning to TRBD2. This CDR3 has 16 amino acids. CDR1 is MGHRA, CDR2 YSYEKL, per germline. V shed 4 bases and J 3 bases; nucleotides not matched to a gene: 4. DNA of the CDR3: TGCGCCAGCAGCCGTGGACTAGCGGGGAGCTACAATGAGCAGTTCTTC. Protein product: CASSRGLAGSYNEQFF.